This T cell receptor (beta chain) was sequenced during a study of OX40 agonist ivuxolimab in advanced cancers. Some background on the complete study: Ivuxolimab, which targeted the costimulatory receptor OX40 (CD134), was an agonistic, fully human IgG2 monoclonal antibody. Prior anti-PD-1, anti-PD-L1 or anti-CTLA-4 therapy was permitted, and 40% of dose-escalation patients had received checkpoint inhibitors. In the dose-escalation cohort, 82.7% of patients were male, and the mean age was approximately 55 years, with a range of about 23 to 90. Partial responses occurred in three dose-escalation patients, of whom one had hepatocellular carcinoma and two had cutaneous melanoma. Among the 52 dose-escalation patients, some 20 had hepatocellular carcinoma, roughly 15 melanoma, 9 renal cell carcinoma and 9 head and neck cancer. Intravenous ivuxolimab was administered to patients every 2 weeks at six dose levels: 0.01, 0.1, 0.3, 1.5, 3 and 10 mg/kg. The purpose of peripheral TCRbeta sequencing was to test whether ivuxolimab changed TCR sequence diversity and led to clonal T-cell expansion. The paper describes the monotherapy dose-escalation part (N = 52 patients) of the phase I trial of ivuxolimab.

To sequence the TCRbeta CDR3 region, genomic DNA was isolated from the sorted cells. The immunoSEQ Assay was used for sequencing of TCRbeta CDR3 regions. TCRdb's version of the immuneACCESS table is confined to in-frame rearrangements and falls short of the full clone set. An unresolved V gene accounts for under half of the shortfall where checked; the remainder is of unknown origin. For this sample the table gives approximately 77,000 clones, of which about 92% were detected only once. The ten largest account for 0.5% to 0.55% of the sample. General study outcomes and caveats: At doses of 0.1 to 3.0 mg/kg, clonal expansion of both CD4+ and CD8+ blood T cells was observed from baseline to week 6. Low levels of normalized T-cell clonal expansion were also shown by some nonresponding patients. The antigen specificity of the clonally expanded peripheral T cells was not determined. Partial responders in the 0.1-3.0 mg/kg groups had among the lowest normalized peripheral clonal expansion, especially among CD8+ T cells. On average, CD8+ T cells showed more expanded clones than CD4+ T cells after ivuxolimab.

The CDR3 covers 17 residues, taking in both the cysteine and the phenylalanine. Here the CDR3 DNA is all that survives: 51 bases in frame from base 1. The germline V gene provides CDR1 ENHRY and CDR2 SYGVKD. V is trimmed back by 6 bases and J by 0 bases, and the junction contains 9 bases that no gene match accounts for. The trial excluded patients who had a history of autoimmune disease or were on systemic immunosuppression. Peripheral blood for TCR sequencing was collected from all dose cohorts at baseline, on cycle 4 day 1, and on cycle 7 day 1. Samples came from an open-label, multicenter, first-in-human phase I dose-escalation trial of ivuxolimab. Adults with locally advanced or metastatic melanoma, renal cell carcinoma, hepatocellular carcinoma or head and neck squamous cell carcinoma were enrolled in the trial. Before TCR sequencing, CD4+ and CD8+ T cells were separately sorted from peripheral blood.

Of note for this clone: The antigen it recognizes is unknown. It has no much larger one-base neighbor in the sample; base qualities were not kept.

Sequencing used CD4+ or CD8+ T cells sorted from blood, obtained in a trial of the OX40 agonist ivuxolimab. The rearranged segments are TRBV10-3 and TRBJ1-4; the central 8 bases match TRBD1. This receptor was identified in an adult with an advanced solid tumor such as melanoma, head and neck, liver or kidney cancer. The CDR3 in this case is CAIRPGQAAATNEKLFF. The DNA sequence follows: TGTGCCATCAGGCCGGGACAGGCTGCTGCAACTAATGAAAAACTGTTTTTT.